This TCR beta chain appears in the sequencing data of a study of OX40 agonist ivuxolimab in advanced cancers. Unmatched junction bases numbered 6, after V lost 3 bases and J lost 4 bases. Germline CDR1 reads MDHEN; CDR2 reads SYDVKM. This CDR3 contains 16 residues. The data were produced by immunoSEQ multiplex PCR, yet TCRdb's version contains in-frame clones alone and is incomplete. The data contain 25,000 to 35,000 clones, 65% to 85% of them singletons. Peripheral blood came from all dose cohorts at three timepoints. This sequence was found in an adult with an advanced solid tumor such as melanoma, head and neck, liver or kidney cancer. The J gene is TRBJ2-5, the V gene TRBV28; 12 nucleotides line up with TRBD2. Specimen: CD4+ or CD8+ T cells sorted from blood, collected in a trial of the OX40 agonist ivuxolimab. The CDR3 sequence is CASSLFTSGRTETQYF. As DNA, the CDR3 is TGTGCCAGCAGTTTGTTTACTAGCGGGAGGACAGAGACCCAGTACTTC.